A selection of T cell receptor beta chains follows, all from one sample in a study of shared clonotypes between healthy human individuals. Clones were sequenced by immunoSEQ multiplex PCR, and TCRdb holds only the in-frame ones, with some missing. Of 2 million to 3 million clones in the sample, around 94% were seen once. Sequences were obtained from naive CD4+ T cells sorted from blood. All receptors come from a man younger than 35 in good health. Each CDR3 is given with its conserved first and last residue. The D gene is left open where the match is weak. Only some rows state a clone size, as once, few, many or a class for expanded clones.

abundance: NA; v_gene: TRBV5-4; j_gene: TRBJ2-7; d_gene: NA; CDR3nt: TGTGCCAGCAGCTTGAAATTGGCGGGCCTGGCCTACGAGCAGTACTTC; CDR3aa: CASSLKLAGLAYEQYF
abundance: NA; v_gene: TRBV7-9; j_gene: TRBJ2-7; d_gene: NA; CDR3nt: TGTGCCAGCAGCGCTAGATTAAACCCGTACGAGCAGTACTTC; CDR3aa: CASSARLNPYEQYF
abundance: once; v_gene: TRBV6-1; j_gene: TRBJ1-4; d_gene: NA; CDR3nt: TGTGCCAGCTCCTCGTGGGGGGTGGATGAAAAACTGTTTTTT; CDR3aa: CASSSWGVDEKLFF
abundance: NA; v_gene: TRBV7-9; j_gene: TRBJ2-3; d_gene: NA; CDR3nt: TGTGCCAGCAGCTTGACCTCCCCAGGGGATACGCAGTATTTT; CDR3aa: CASSLTSPGDTQYF
abundance: NA; v_gene: TRBV11-3; j_gene: TRBJ2-5; d_gene: NA; CDR3nt: TGTGCCAGCAGCTTAGCCCCGGGACAAGGGGAGACCCAGTACTTC; CDR3aa: CASSLAPGQGETQYF
abundance: few; v_gene: TRBV5-1; j_gene: TRBJ1-1; d_gene: TRBD1; CDR3nt: TGCGCCAGCAGCTTGGTTCGGACAGGTGATGGAGCTTTCTTT; CDR3aa: CASSLVRTGDGAFF
abundance: once; v_gene: TRBV6-5; j_gene: TRBJ1-5; d_gene: NA; CDR3nt: TGTGCCAGCAGGGGAGGGGACCAGCCCCAGCATTTT; CDR3aa: CASRGGDQPQHF
abundance: NA; v_gene: TRBV6-1; j_gene: TRBJ2-7; d_gene: NA; CDR3nt: TGTGCCAGCAGTGATTCGGGGATGATCTACGAGCAGTACTTC; CDR3aa: CASSDSGMIYEQYF
abundance: NA; v_gene: TRBV10-3; j_gene: TRBJ1-5; d_gene: TRBD1; CDR3nt: TGTGCCATCAGCCCCGGGACAGGGATTCTGAATCAGCCCCAGCATTTT; CDR3aa: CAISPGTGILNQPQHF
abundance: NA; v_gene: TRBV2; j_gene: TRBJ1-1; d_gene: NA; CDR3nt: TGTGCCAGCAGCGTGGGTTGGGAGACTGAAGCTTTCTTT; CDR3aa: CASSVGWETEAFF
abundance: NA; v_gene: TRBV4-3; j_gene: TRBJ2-5; d_gene: TRBD1; CDR3nt: TGCGCCAGCAGCCAACGGACAGGGGAGACCCAGTACTTC; CDR3aa: CASSQRTGETQYF
abundance: NA; v_gene: TRBV5-1; j_gene: TRBJ2-5; d_gene: TRBD2; CDR3nt: TGCGCCAGCAGCTCAACGGTGCTAGCGGGAGGGTGGCAAGAGACCCAGTACTTC; CDR3aa: CASSSTVLAGGWQETQYF
abundance: NA; v_gene: TRBV5-6; j_gene: TRBJ1-2; d_gene: NA; CDR3nt: TGTGCCAGCAGGTCCGGGGGGGCCGGCTACACCTTC; CDR3aa: CASRSGGAGYTF
abundance: NA; v_gene: TRBV6-1; j_gene: TRBJ2-7; d_gene: NA; CDR3nt: TGTGCCAGCAGTGTCTATGCAGGGACCTACGAGCAGTACTTC; CDR3aa: CASSVYAGTYEQYF
abundance: once; v_gene: TRBV4-1; j_gene: TRBJ2-7; d_gene: NA; CDR3nt: TGCGCCAGCAGCCTGACAGCAGGAATCTACGAGCAGTACTTC; CDR3aa: CASSLTAGIYEQYF
abundance: NA; v_gene: TRBV5-1; j_gene: TRBJ1-4; d_gene: NA; CDR3nt: TGCGCCAGCAGCTCGATGACGGCAACTAATGAAAAACTGTTTTTT; CDR3aa: CASSSMTATNEKLFF
abundance: NA; v_gene: TRBV5-1; j_gene: TRBJ2-5; d_gene: TRBD2; CDR3nt: TGCGCCAGCAGCGGATCAGCGGGAGGGCCAGAGACCCAGTACTTC; CDR3aa: CASSGSAGGPETQYF
abundance: NA; v_gene: TRBV11-2; j_gene: TRBJ2-3; d_gene: TRBD1; CDR3nt: TGTGCCAGCAGCTTAGGGGGACAGGGTGGCACAGATACGCAGTATTTT; CDR3aa: CASSLGGQGGTDTQYF
abundance: once; v_gene: TRBV10-3; j_gene: TRBJ1-2; d_gene: NA; CDR3nt: TGTGCCATCAGTGAATCGATTTCCGGGACACCAACTAACTATGGCTACACCTTC; CDR3aa: CAISESISGTPTNYGYTF
abundance: NA; v_gene: TRBV5-4; j_gene: TRBJ1-6; d_gene: NA; CDR3nt: TGTGCCAGCAGCTTGGAGGGGGGGCGTTCACCCCTCCACTTT; CDR3aa: CASSLEGGRSPLHF
abundance: NA; v_gene: TRBV18; j_gene: TRBJ1-1; d_gene: TRBD1; CDR3nt: TGTGCCAGCTCCCTGGACAGGTTAACACCTGAAGCTTTCTTT; CDR3aa: CASSLDRLTPEAFF
abundance: NA; v_gene: TRBV11-3; j_gene: TRBJ2-1; d_gene: NA; CDR3nt: TGTGCCAGCAGCTTGGACGGAACACCCCAGGAGCAGTTCTTC; CDR3aa: CASSLDGTPQEQFF
abundance: NA; v_gene: TRBV5-8; j_gene: TRBJ2-3; d_gene: NA; CDR3nt: TGTGCCAGCAGCCTTGGGTCCACGATCACAGATACGCAGTATTTT; CDR3aa: CASSLGSTITDTQYF
abundance: NA; v_gene: TRBV2; j_gene: TRBJ2-2; d_gene: NA; CDR3nt: TGTGCCAACAAATTAGACAACTCGAACACCGGGGAGCTGTTTTTT; CDR3aa: CANKLDNSNTGELFF
abundance: NA; v_gene: TRBV7-9; j_gene: TRBJ1-5; d_gene: NA; CDR3nt: TGTGCCAGCTCCCGTGGGGGCAATCAGCCCCAGCATTTT; CDR3aa: CASSRGGNQPQHF
abundance: NA; v_gene: TRBV10-3; j_gene: TRBJ1-2; d_gene: NA; CDR3nt: TGTGCCATCAGTGGGAACGCTAACTATGGCTACACCTTC; CDR3aa: CAISGNANYGYTF
abundance: NA; v_gene: TRBV2; j_gene: TRBJ2-5; d_gene: NA; CDR3nt: TGTGCCAGCAGTGAAGCCCCTCCAGGCCAGGGGTACGGTGAGACCCAGTACTTC; CDR3aa: CASSEAPPGQGYGETQYF
abundance: NA; v_gene: TRBV5-1; j_gene: TRBJ2-6; d_gene: NA; CDR3nt: TGCGCCAGCAGCCCGGTGGGGGAAGCTGGGGCCAACGTCCTGACTTTC; CDR3aa: CASSPVGEAGANVLTF
abundance: NA; v_gene: TRBV5-1; j_gene: TRBJ1-5; d_gene: NA; CDR3nt: TGCGCCAGCAGGGAAGGGACACAGCAGCCCCAGCATTTT; CDR3aa: CASREGTQQPQHF
abundance: NA; v_gene: TRBV6-5; j_gene: TRBJ1-1; d_gene: NA; CDR3nt: TGTGCCAGCAGTTACTCGGGCAGGGCTGGCACTGAAGCTTTCTTT; CDR3aa: CASSYSGRAGTEAFF
abundance: NA; v_gene: TRBV5-6; j_gene: TRBJ2-1; d_gene: TRBD1; CDR3nt: TGTGCCAGCAGCCCCGGGACAGCGAGCTACAATGAGCAGTTCTTC; CDR3aa: CASSPGTASYNEQFF
abundance: NA; v_gene: TRBV18; j_gene: TRBJ2-5; d_gene: NA; CDR3nt: TGTGCCAGCTCACCACCGGGTTACCAAGAGACCCAGTACTTC; CDR3aa: CASSPPGYQETQYF
abundance: NA; v_gene: TRBV5-8; j_gene: TRBJ2-1; d_gene: NA; CDR3nt: TGTGCCAGCAGCTCTGACACCGCCGGCTACAATGAGCAGTTCTTC; CDR3aa: CASSSDTAGYNEQFF
abundance: NA; v_gene: TRBV30; j_gene: TRBJ1-5; d_gene: TRBD1; CDR3nt: TGTGCCTGGACAGGGGGAGGCAATCAGCCCCAGCATTTT; CDR3aa: CAWTGGGNQPQHF
abundance: NA; v_gene: TRBV6-6; j_gene: TRBJ1-5; d_gene: NA; CDR3nt: TGTGCCAGCAGTTGGGGCGCAGGGGAGCAGCCCCAGCATTTT; CDR3aa: CASSWGAGEQPQHF
abundance: NA; v_gene: TRBV7-9; j_gene: TRBJ1-3; d_gene: TRBD1; CDR3nt: TGTGCCAGCAGCTTGGACAGGACGAACGCTGGAAACACCATATATTTT; CDR3aa: CASSLDRTNAGNTIYF
abundance: once; v_gene: TRBV27; j_gene: TRBJ2-7; d_gene: NA; CDR3nt: TGTGCCAGCAGGCGGTCGTGGGGGTTCTACGAGCAGTACTTC; CDR3aa: CASRRSWGFYEQYF
abundance: NA; v_gene: TRBV10-2; j_gene: TRBJ1-2; d_gene: NA; CDR3nt: TGCGCCAGCACGATAAGCAGGGAGAGAGGCTACACCTTC; CDR3aa: CASTISRERGYTF
abundance: NA; v_gene: TRBV9; j_gene: TRBJ2-7; d_gene: TRBD2; CDR3nt: TGTGCCAGCAGTGCGGGACTAGCGGGCTTGTACTCCTACGAGCAGTACTTC; CDR3aa: CASSAGLAGLYSYEQYF
abundance: NA; v_gene: TRBV10-1; j_gene: TRBJ2-7; d_gene: TRBD2; CDR3nt: TGCGCCAGCAGTCCCGGGACTAGCGGGACCTACTACGAGCAGTACTTC; CDR3aa: CASSPGTSGTYYEQYF
abundance: NA; v_gene: TRBV10-3; j_gene: TRBJ2-1; d_gene: TRBD2; CDR3nt: TGTGCCATAACCTCCGGGACTAGCTCTAACAATGAGCAGTTCTTC; CDR3aa: CAITSGTSSNNEQFF
abundance: NA; v_gene: TRBV28; j_gene: TRBJ2-7; d_gene: NA; CDR3nt: TGTGCCAGCAGGTCAGGGGAAGAGAGGTACTTC; CDR3aa: CASRSGEERYF
abundance: NA; v_gene: TRBV23-1; j_gene: TRBJ1-4; d_gene: TRBD1; CDR3nt: TGCGCCAGCAGTCAACCGATATACAGGGGGCGGGATGAAAAACTGTTTTTT; CDR3aa: CASSQPIYRGRDEKLFF
abundance: NA; v_gene: TRBV2; j_gene: TRBJ1-1; d_gene: NA; CDR3nt: TGTGCCAGCAGTGCAGGGGAGGTGAACACTGAAGCTTTCTTT; CDR3aa: CASSAGEVNTEAFF
abundance: NA; v_gene: TRBV5-1; j_gene: TRBJ2-3; d_gene: NA; CDR3nt: TGCGCCAGCGCCCGGGACGCCTCTGACACAGATACGCAGTATTTT; CDR3aa: CASARDASDTDTQYF
abundance: NA; v_gene: TRBV19; j_gene: TRBJ2-2; d_gene: NA; CDR3nt: TGTGCCAGTAGTATACAGGGCCCGTGGAACACCGGGGAGCTGTTTTTT; CDR3aa: CASSIQGPWNTGELFF
abundance: NA; v_gene: TRBV6-5; j_gene: TRBJ1-3; d_gene: NA; CDR3nt: TGTGCCAGCAGTTACTCGGGCGGGACAACTGGAAACACCATATATTTT; CDR3aa: CASSYSGGTTGNTIYF
abundance: NA; v_gene: TRBV2; j_gene: TRBJ1-4; d_gene: NA; CDR3nt: TGTGCCAGCACCAACAGCGAGATTAATGAAAAACTGTTTTTT; CDR3aa: CASTNSEINEKLFF
abundance: NA; v_gene: TRBV28; j_gene: TRBJ2-3; d_gene: TRBD1; CDR3nt: TGTGCCAGCAGTTTCGCGGCAGGGGGAACAGATACGCAGTATTTT; CDR3aa: CASSFAAGGTDTQYF
abundance: once; v_gene: TRBV6-6; j_gene: TRBJ1-1; d_gene: NA; CDR3nt: TGTGCCAGCAGTTCCCGCGACCGGAACACTGAAGCTTTCTTT; CDR3aa: CASSSRDRNTEAFF
abundance: NA; v_gene: TRBV2; j_gene: TRBJ2-7; d_gene: TRBD2; CDR3nt: TGTGCCAGCAGTGTAGCGGGAGGTTTCTACGAGCAGTACTTC; CDR3aa: CASSVAGGFYEQYF
abundance: NA; v_gene: TRBV7-9; j_gene: TRBJ1-5; d_gene: NA; CDR3nt: TGTGCCAGCAGCCTAGGGGGGGGTGCCCGGCAGCCCCAGCATTTT; CDR3aa: CASSLGGGARQPQHF
abundance: NA; v_gene: TRBV6-5; j_gene: TRBJ1-1; d_gene: NA; CDR3nt: TGTGCCAGCAGTTACGGGGCACTGTCGAACACTGAAGCTTTCTTT; CDR3aa: CASSYGALSNTEAFF
abundance: once; v_gene: TRBV18; j_gene: TRBJ2-7; d_gene: TRBD2; CDR3nt: TGTGCCAGCTCCCCCAATGTGGGGGGGACTTCCTACGAGCAGTACTTC; CDR3aa: CASSPNVGGTSYEQYF
abundance: NA; v_gene: TRBV5-4; j_gene: TRBJ2-5; d_gene: TRBD2; CDR3nt: TGTGCCAGCAGCACTGGCCCTAGCGGGGGGCAAGAGACCCAGTACTTC; CDR3aa: CASSTGPSGGQETQYF
abundance: NA; v_gene: TRBV2; j_gene: TRBJ1-6; d_gene: TRBD1; CDR3nt: TGTGCCAGCAGTCCCTTTTCATCAGGGGGCGCGGGTTCACCCCTCCACTTT; CDR3aa: CASSPFSSGGAGSPLHF
abundance: NA; v_gene: TRBV5-6; j_gene: TRBJ2-3; d_gene: TRBD1; CDR3nt: TGTGCCAGCAGCTTGGGGGACAGGGGAATTACAGATACGCAGTATTTT; CDR3aa: CASSLGDRGITDTQYF
abundance: NA; v_gene: TRBV7-2; j_gene: TRBJ2-7; d_gene: NA; CDR3nt: TGTGCCAGCAGCTCCCAAGGCAGTACCTACGAGCAGTACTTC; CDR3aa: CASSSQGSTYEQYF
abundance: NA; v_gene: TRBV9; j_gene: TRBJ2-7; d_gene: TRBD2; CDR3nt: TGTGCCAGCAGCCGCTGGGGGGAAGCGGGGAATATATACGAGCAGTACTTC; CDR3aa: CASSRWGEAGNIYEQYF